A single sample gave rise to the 28 T cell receptor beta chains below, sequenced in a study of identical twins (dated by TCRdb to about 2016). The method behind the library was 5' RACE. Sequencing used an Illumina HiSeq 2000. The public reads were reanalyzed by TCRdb: fastp trimming at Q25, MiXCR alignment, in-frame beta chains only. CDR3 protein duplicates are merged, each entry listing the most common genes and DNA. This sample comprises roughly 290,000 distinct CDR3 sequences, roughly 8.6% of them detected only once. The ten largest clonotypes hold 5.5% to 9% of the sample. The sample was also linked to a second study, of yellow fever vaccine responses in identical twins.

The sample consisted of CD8+ T cells sorted from blood. Receptor source: a woman younger than 30 in good health.

This clonotype was recorded a few times. The V and J genes are TRBV18 and TRBJ2-1; 10 nucleotides match TRBD2. Looked up from germline, CDR1 is KGHSH and CDR2 is LQKENI. V was pared by 5 bases and J by 7 bases, with 11 bases of the junction left unmatched. CDR3 length: 16 amino acids. DNA of the CDR3: TGTGCCAGCTCAGATCCGGGACTAGCGCTTATAAATGAGCAGTTCTTC. Protein: CASSDPGLALINEQFF.

This sequence joins TRBV5-1 and TRBJ2-6, with D perhaps assigned TRBD1 or TRBD2 (5 bases each). The V end was cut by 0 bases, the J end by 2 bases, with 9 bases between. The germline gives CDR1 SGHRS, CDR2 YFSETQ. The CDR3 runs 16 residues. The CDR3 protein is CASSLELGAGANVLTF. CDR3 nucleotides: TGCGCCAGCAGCTTGGAACTAGGGGCTGGGGCCAACGTCCTGACTTTC. The full variable domain, completed using reference TRBV5-1 and TRBJ2-6, is KAGVTQTPRYLIKTRGQQVTLSCSPISGHRSVSWYQQTPGQGLQFLFEYFSETQRNKGNFPGRFSGRQFSNSRSEMNVSTLELGDSALYLCASSLELGAGANVLTFGAGSRLTVL.

Only a few counts were recorded for this clonotype. The CDR3 nucleotides read TGTGCCAGCAGTTCCCGGGACTTTTCGGTCCTCGGGGAGCTGTTTTTT. Its protein is CASSSRDFSVLGELFF. The V and J genes are TRBV6-2 or TRBV6-3 and TRBJ2-2, with D possibly being TRBD2 (6 bases). Germline V gives CDR1 MNHEY, CDR2 SVGEGT. The CDR3 contains 16 residues. Trimming took off 4 bases at V and 7 bases at J, with 19 bases between the two ends.

This clonotype was seen more than once but under ten times. The rearrangement uses TRBV29-1 and TRBJ2-1; D is tentatively TRBD1 or TRBD2 (5 bases each). In germline, CDR1 is SQVTM, CDR2 ANQGSEA. The length of the CDR3 is 13 residues. Between the trimmed V and J ends, which lost 4 bases and 14 bases, there was a span of 21 bases. CDR3 in amino acids: CSVVSGRRRLEFF. The CDR3 region has the DNA TGCAGCGTTGTGTCGGGACGCCGCCGGTTGGAGTTCTTC.

The table lists this clonotype with a few counts. This chain links TRBV30 with TRBJ1-1; no clear D gene. Germline-derived CDR1 and CDR2 are GTSNPN and SVGIG (reference sequence). CDR3 length: 14 residues. Trimming stripped 3 bases from V and 2 bases from J, with 13 bases between. CDR3 sequence: CAWSRATANTEAFF. CDR3 bases: TGTGCCTGGAGCCGCGCCACCGCCAACACTGAAGCTTTCTTT.

This clonotype was observed many times. This chain links TRBV12-3 or TRBV12-4 with TRBJ2-7; D gene ambiguous. Trimming cost V 3 bases and J 2 bases, with 8 bases left between them. The CDR3 spans 13 residues. This CDR3 is CASSLETPYEQYF. CDR3 nucleotides: TGTGCCAGCAGTTTGGAGACCCCCTACGAGCAGTACTTC.

This clonotype occurred many times. The V and J genes are TRBV12-3 or TRBV12-4 and TRBJ1-2, with D unclear. Trimming cost V 2 bases and J 5 bases, with 6 bases left between them. The CDR3 length is 12 residues. The CDR3 loop is CASSLTEYGYTF. As DNA, the CDR3 is TGTGCCAGCAGTTTAACAGAATATGGCTACACCTTC.

This clonotype was recorded a few times. Compared with germline, one end of the junction differs, possibly owing to a read error. The chain uses TRBV7-9 and TRBJ1-1; D not resolved. Germline-derived CDR1 and CDR2 are SEHNR and FQNEAQ (reference sequence). This CDR3 region has 11 residues. CDR3 sequence reads: CASSPYPEAFF. The CDR3 nucleotides are TGTGCTAGCAGCCCCTATCCTGAAGCTTTCTTT.

This clonotype was detected ten times or more. V is TRBV4-3 and J is TRBJ1-1, with D uncertain. The V gene lost 0 bases and the J gene lost 1 base, with 12 bases spanning the gap. Germline assignment: CDR1 LGHNA and CDR2 YSLEER. The CDR3 covers 16 residues. CDR3 DNA sequence: TGCGCCAGCAGCCAAGATCGGGCAGGAAGGAACACTGAAGCTTTCTTT. This translates into CASSQDRAGRNTEAFF.

This clonotype was counted many times. The chain couples TRBV25-1 to TRBJ1-2, with unresolved D. CDR1 and CDR2 from the germline V gene are MGHDK and SYGVNS. Trimming pared 3 bases from V and 2 bases from J, leaving 10 bases between. The CDR3 contains 14 residues. CDR3 sequence reads: CASSDQVSNYGYTF. The CDR3 nucleotides read TGTGCCAGCAGTGATCAGGTGTCGAACTATGGCTACACCTTC.

The chain joins TRBV3-1 to TRBJ2-2; possibly TRBD1 for D (5 bases). Germline-derived CDR1 and CDR2 are LGHDT and YNNKEL (reference sequence). This CDR3 is built from 17 residues. V lost 0 bases to trimming and J lost 1 base, with 12 bases between them. CDR3 sequence (DNA): TGTGCCAGCAGCCAAGATAGGGGTTGGGGGAACACCGGGGAGCTGTTTTTT. Residues: CASSQDRGWGNTGELFF. The full variable domain, rest sourced from reference TRBV3-1 and TRBJ2-2, is DTAVSQTPKYLVTQMGNDKSIKCEQNLGHDTMYWYKQDSKKFLKIMFSYNNKELIINETVPNRFSPKSPDKAHLNLHINSLELGDSAVYFCASSQDRGWGNTGELFFGEGSRLTVL.

In its sample, this clonotype was seen many times. The V gene is TRBV7-9, the J gene TRBJ2-7, with a possible D match to TRBD2 (8 bases). The CDR3 sequence is 16 residues long. Germline-derived CDR1 and CDR2 are SEHNR and FQNEAQ (reference sequence). V lost 5 bases and J 0 bases, leaving 17 bases between the germline ends. The CDR3 spells CASSPRGGTDSYEQYF. CDR3 in DNA: TGTGCCAGCAGCCCTCGGGGGGGGACAGACTCCTACGAGCAGTACTTC.

This clonotype was seen at least ten times. This chain uses TRBV11-2 with TRBJ2-7; D remains unclear. Trimming removed 0 bases from V and 5 bases from J, with 5 bases in between. This CDR3 has 12 residues. CDR1 is SGHAT, CDR2 FQNNGV, per germline. CDR3 amino acids: CASSLDGHEQYF. The CDR3 DNA follows: TGTGCCAGCAGCTTAGATGGACACGAGCAGTACTTC.

This clonotype turned up a few times. The genes are TRBV7-9 and TRBJ1-2; tentative D call: TRBD1 (5 bases). Germline CDR1 and CDR2: SEHNR and FQNEAQ (reference sequence). With 5 bases removed from V and 1 base from J, the gap between germline ends came to 17 bases. The length of the CDR3 is 16 residues. CDR3 region: CASSQPRQIINYGYTF. DNA for the CDR3: TGTGCCAGCAGCCAACCGAGACAGATAATTAACTATGGCTACACCTTC.

This clonotype has ten or more counts. The chain couples TRBV5-1 to TRBJ2-1; 9 positions agree with TRBD1. This CDR3 is 16 amino acids long. Germline CDR1 reads SGHRS; CDR2 reads YFSETQ. The V and J ends lost 6 bases and 8 bases, in that order; junction bases with no gene match: 15. CDR3 amino acids: CASTSRDRVPQDEQFF. DNA for the CDR3: TGCGCCAGCACGTCCCGGGACAGGGTACCTCAGGATGAGCAGTTCTTC.

This clonotype was counted many times. The V gene is TRBV5-6, the J gene TRBJ2-7; 7 positions agree with TRBD1. From germline, CDR1 is SGHDT and CDR2 YYEEEE. With V trimmed by 4 bases and J by 3 bases, 4 bases remained unmatched. The CDR3 is 13 residues long. CDR3 loop: CASSPTGIYEQYF. DNA for the CDR3: TGTGCCAGCAGCCCGACAGGGATCTACGAGCAGTACTTC.

The chain couples TRBV7-9 to TRBJ2-7; D unclear. The J call is doubtful: the DNA matches TRBJ2-1 better. The CDR3 consists of 13 residues. The germline V gene has CDR1 SEHNR and CDR2 FQNEAQ (reference sequence). The CDR3 DNA sequence: TGTGCCAGCAGCCACGGGCCTTCCTACGAGCAGTTCTTC. Its translation is CASSHGPSYEQFF.

In its sample, this clonotype was seen a few times. V and J are TRBV9 and TRBJ2-3, with 10 bases aligning to TRBD2. Germline V gene data show CDR1 as SGDLS and CDR2 as YYNGEE. The length of the CDR3 is 16 residues. The J segment lost 2 bases and the V segment lost 1 base, leaving 4 bases of the junction unmatched. The DNA of the CDR3 is TGTGCCAGCAGCGTAATAGCGGGGGGTTACACAGATACGCAGTATTTT. Amino acids: CASSVIAGGYTDTQYF.

In this sample, this clonotype turned up many times. The rearrangement links TRBV7-8 to TRBJ1-4, with D possibly matching TRBD1 (5 bases). Trimming pared 5 bases from V and 0 bases from J, leaving 16 bases between. The CDR3 is 17 amino acids. CDR1 SGHVS and CDR2 FQNEAQ come from the germline V gene. The CDR3 reads CASSGSDRHTTNEKLFF. CDR3 nucleotide sequence: TGTGCCAGCAGCGGATCCGACAGACACACAACTAATGAAAAACTGTTTTTT. The whole variable domain, filled in from reference TRBV7-8 and TRBJ1-4, reads GAGVSQSPRYKVAKRGQDVALRCDPISGHVSLFWYQQALGQGPEFLTYFQNEAQLDKSGLPSDRFFAERPEGSVSTLKIQRTQQEDSAVYLCASSGSDRHTTNEKLFFGSGTQLSVL.

The chain joins TRBV10-3 to TRBJ1-4; no reliable D call. CDR1 ENHRY and CDR2 SYGVKD come from the germline V gene. This CDR3 is 13 amino acids long. Trimming pared 6 bases from V and 2 bases from J, leaving 7 bases between. The CDR3 sequence: CAIRGSTNEKLFF. The DNA for the CDR3 is TGTGCCATCAGAGGTTCGACTAATGAAAAACTGTTTTTT.

This chain joins TRBV4-3 and TRBJ2-1; D is unresolved. Trimming shortened V by 4 bases and J by 0 bases, and 10 bases separated the two germline ends. Germline loops: CDR1 LGHNA, CDR2 YSLEER. This CDR3 spans 15 amino acids. In nucleotides, the CDR3 is TGCGCCAGCAGCCCCGGACGCCGCTCCTACAATGAGCAGTTCTTC. It encodes CASSPGRRSYNEQFF.

At least ten counts were recorded for this clonotype. This chain joins TRBV7-8 and TRBJ1-1; no definite D call. This CDR3 contains 15 residues. Trimming cost V 0 bases and J 1 base, with 9 bases left between them. Germline V gene sequence: CDR1 SGHVS, CDR2 FQNEAQ. CDR3 nucleotides: TGTGCCAGCAGCTTAGCTCCGAGTCGGAACACTGAAGCTTTCTTT. Amino acid sequence: CASSLAPSRNTEAFF.

The rearrangement joins TRBV20-1 to TRBJ2-7; TRBD2 aligns across 9 bases. Germline CDR1 DFQATT, CDR2 SNEGSKA (reference sequence). V gave up 1 base and J gave up 2 bases; unmatched junction bases: 3. The CDR3 covers 14 residues. The CDR3 DNA reads TGCAGTGCTAGAGTGCCTAGCGGGACCTACGAGCAGTACTTC. Protein product: CSARVPSGTYEQYF.

The V gene is TRBV12-5, the J gene TRBJ2-5; the D gene is possibly TRBD2 (5 bases). There are 13 residues in the CDR3. CDR1 and CDR2 (germline): LGHNT, FRNRAP. V gave up 7 bases and J gave up 3 bases, with 12 bases separating them. The CDR3 DNA reads TGTGCTAGTGTCCGGGATATAGAAGAGACCCAGTACTTC. This sequence encodes CASVRDIEETQYF. The entire variable domain, with the rest obtained from reference TRBV12-5 and TRBJ2-5, is as follows: DARVTQTPRHKVTEMGQEVTMRCQPILGHNTVFWYRQTMMQGLELLAYFRNRAPLDDSGMPKDRFSAEMPDATLATLKIQPSEPRDSAVYFCASVRDIEETQYFGPGTRLLVL.

For this clonotype: One end of the junction fails to match germline, which may point to a read error. J is TRBJ2-7 and V is TRBV20-1, with TRBD1 as a possible D gene (6 bases). This CDR3 comprises 16 residues. The germline V gene has CDR1 DFQATT and CDR2 SNEGSKA (reference sequence). CDR3 protein: CCARDYNRQGPIEQYF. The DNA for the CDR3 is TGCTGTGCTAGAGACTATAACCGGCAGGGGCCCATCGAGCAGTACTTC.

The chain combines TRBV4-3 with TRBJ2-7; TRBD1 or TRBD2 may be the D gene (6 bases each). In germline, CDR1 is LGHNA, CDR2 YSLEER. This CDR3 region has 15 residues. V dropped 0 bases and J dropped 2 bases, with 11 bases sitting between them. The CDR3 DNA follows: TGCGCCAGCAGCCAAGAAGGGGGGCTAGCCTACGAGCAGTACTTC. This codes for CASSQEGGLAYEQYF.

The V call is TRBV6-1, the J call TRBJ2-7; no clear D gene. The CDR3 is 14 amino acids. Germline-derived CDR1 and CDR2 are MNHNS and SASEGT. V was clipped by 7 bases and J by 6 bases, with 19 bases between them. In DNA form, the CDR3 reads TGTGCCAGCACCCCAAGGACCGGAACCGGCGAGCAGTACTTC. This codes for CASTPRTGTGEQYF.

There are a few counts of this clonotype. This chain links TRBV12-3 or TRBV12-4 with TRBJ1-1; D ambiguous. The CDR3 has 12 residues. Between the trimmed V and J ends, which lost 1 base and 5 bases, there was a span of 5 bases. The CDR3 bases are TGTGCCAGCAGTTTAGGGTGGACTGAAGCTTTCTTT. Translation gives CASSLGWTEAFF.